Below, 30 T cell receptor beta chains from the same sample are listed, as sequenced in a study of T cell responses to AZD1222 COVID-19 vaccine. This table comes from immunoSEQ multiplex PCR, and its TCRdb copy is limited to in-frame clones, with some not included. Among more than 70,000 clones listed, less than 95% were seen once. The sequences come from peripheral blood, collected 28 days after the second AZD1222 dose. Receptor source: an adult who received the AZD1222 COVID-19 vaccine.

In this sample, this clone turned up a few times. CDR3 sequence reads: CASSLRTGGNLSYGYTF. The CDR3 DNA reads as TGTGCCAGCAGCTTGAGGACAGGGGGGAATTTAAGCTATGGCTACACCTTC. V usage is TRBV7-3 and J usage is TRBJ1-2; the match to TRBD1 covers 10 bases. Germline V gene sequence: CDR1 SGHTA, CDR2 FQGTGA. The CDR3 contains 17 residues. Trimming cost V 3 bases and J 4 bases; bases outside gene matches: 11.

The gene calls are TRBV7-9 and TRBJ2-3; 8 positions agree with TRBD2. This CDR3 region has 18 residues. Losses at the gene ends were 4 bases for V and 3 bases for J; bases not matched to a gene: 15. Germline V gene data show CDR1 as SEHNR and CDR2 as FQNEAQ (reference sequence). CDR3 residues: CASSSPRRGLVGTDTQYF. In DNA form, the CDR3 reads TGTGCCAGCAGCTCCCCCCGTCGGGGACTAGTCGGTACAGATACGCAGTATTTT.

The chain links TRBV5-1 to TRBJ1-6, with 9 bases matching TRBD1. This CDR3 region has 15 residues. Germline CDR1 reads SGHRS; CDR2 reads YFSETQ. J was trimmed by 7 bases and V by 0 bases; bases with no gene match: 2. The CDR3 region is CASSLETGGNSPLHF. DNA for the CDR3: TGCGCCAGCAGCTTGGAAACAGGGGGCAATTCACCCCTCCACTTT.

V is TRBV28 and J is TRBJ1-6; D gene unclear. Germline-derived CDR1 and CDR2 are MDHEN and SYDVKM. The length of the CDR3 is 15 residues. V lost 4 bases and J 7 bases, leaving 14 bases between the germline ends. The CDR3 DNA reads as TGTGCCAGCAGTTCACACCGCGGGCAGAATTCACCCCTCCACTTT. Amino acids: CASSSHRGQNSPLHF.

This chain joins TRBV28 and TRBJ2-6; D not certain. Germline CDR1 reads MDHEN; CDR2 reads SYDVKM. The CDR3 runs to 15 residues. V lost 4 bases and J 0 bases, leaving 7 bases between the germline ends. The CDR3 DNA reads TGTGCCAGCAGTTCTCGGTTCTCTGGGGCCAACGTCCTGACTTTC. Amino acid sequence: CASSSRFSGANVLTF.

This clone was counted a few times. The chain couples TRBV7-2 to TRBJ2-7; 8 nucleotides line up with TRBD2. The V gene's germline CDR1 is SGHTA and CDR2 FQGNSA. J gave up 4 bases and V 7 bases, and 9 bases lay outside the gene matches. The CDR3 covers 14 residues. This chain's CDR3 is CASTFSGSLYEQYF. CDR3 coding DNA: TGTGCCAGCACCTTCAGCGGGAGTCTGTACGAGCAGTACTTC.

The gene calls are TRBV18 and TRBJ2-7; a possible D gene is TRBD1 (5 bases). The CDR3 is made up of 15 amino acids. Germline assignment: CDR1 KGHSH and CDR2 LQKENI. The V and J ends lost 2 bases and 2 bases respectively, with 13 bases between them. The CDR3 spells CASSPSGQGTYEQYF. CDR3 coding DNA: TGTGCCAGCTCACCAAGTGGGCAGGGAACCTACGAGCAGTACTTC.

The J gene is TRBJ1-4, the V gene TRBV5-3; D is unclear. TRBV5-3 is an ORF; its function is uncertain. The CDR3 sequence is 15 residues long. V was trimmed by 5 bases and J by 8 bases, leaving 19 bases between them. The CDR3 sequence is CARRSSHDRREKLFF. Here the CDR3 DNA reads TGTGCCAGAAGATCCTCCCACGATAGGAGGGAAAAACTGTTTTTT.

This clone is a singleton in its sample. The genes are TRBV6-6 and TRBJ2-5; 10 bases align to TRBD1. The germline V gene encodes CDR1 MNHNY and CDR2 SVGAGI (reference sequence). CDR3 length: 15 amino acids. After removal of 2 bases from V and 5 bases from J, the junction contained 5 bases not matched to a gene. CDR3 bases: TGTGCCAGCAGTTACATGACAGGGGGCTCGGAGACCCAGTACTTC. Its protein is CASSYMTGGSETQYF.

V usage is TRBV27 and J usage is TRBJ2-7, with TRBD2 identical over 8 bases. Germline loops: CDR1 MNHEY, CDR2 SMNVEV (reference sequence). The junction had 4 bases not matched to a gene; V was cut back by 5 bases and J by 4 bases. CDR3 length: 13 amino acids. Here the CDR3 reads CASSTPGGYEQYF. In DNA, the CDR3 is TGTGCCAGCAGTACCCCGGGGGGGTACGAGCAGTACTTC.

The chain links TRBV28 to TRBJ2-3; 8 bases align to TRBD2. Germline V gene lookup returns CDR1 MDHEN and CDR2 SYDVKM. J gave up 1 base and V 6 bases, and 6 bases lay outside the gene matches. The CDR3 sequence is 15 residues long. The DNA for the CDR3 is TGTGCCAGCAGCCCCCCAGCGGGAGGCACAGATACGCAGTATTTT. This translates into CASSPPAGGTDTQYF.

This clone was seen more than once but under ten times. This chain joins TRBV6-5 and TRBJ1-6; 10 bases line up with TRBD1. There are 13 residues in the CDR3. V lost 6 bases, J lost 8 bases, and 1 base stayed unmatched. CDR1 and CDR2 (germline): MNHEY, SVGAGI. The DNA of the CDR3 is TGTGCCAGCAGGGGGACAGGGGATTCACCCCTCCACTTT. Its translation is CASRGTGDSPLHF.

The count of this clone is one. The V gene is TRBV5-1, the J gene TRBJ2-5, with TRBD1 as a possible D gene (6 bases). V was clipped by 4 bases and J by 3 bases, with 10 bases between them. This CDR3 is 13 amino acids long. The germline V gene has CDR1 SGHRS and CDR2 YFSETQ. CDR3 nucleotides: TGCGCCAGCAGCAGGGGGTCAGAAGAGACCCAGTACTTC. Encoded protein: CASSRGSEETQYF.

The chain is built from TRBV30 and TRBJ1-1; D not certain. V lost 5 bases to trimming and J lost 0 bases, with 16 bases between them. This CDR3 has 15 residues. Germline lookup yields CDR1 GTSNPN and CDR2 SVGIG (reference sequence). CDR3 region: CAWGDQVKVNTEAFF. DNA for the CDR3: TGTGCCTGGGGCGACCAGGTGAAAGTGAACACTGAAGCTTTCTTT.

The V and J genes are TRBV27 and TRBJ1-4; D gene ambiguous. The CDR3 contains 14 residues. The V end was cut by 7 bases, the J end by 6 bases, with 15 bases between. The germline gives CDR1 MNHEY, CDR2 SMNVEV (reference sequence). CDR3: CASISSVPYEKLFF. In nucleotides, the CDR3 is TGTGCCAGCATTTCTTCGGTCCCGTATGAAAAACTGTTTTTT.

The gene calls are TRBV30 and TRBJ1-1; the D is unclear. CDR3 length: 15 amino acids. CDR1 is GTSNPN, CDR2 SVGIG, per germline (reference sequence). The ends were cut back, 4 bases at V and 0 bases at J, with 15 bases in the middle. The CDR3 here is CAWNGPGSMNTEAFF. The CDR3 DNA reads TGTGCCTGGAATGGACCGGGGAGCATGAACACTGAAGCTTTCTTT.

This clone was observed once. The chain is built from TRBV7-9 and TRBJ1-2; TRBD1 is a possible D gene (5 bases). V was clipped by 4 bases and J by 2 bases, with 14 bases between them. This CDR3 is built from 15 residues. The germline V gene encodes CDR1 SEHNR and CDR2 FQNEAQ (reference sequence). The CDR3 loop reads CASSSGPGANYGYTF. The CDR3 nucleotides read TGTGCCAGCAGCTCAGGCCCCGGGGCCAACTATGGCTACACCTTC.

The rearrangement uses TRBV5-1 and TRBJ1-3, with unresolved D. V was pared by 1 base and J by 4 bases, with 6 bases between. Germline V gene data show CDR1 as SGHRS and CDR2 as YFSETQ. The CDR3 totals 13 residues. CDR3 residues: CASSLSRGNTIYF. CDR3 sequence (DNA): TGCGCCAGCAGCTTGTCTAGGGGAAACACCATATATTTT. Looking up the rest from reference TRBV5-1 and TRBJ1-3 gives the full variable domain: KAGVTQTPRYLIKTRGQQVTLSCSPISGHRSVSWYQQTPGQGLQFLFEYFSETQRNKGNFPGRFSGRQFSNSRSEMNVSTLELGDSALYLCASSLSRGNTIYFGEGSWLTVV.

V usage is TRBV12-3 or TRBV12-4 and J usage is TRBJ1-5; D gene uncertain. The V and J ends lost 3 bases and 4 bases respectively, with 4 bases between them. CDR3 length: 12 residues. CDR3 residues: CASSLRNQPQHF. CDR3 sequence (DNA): TGTGCCAGCAGTTTGAGAAATCAGCCCCAGCATTTT.

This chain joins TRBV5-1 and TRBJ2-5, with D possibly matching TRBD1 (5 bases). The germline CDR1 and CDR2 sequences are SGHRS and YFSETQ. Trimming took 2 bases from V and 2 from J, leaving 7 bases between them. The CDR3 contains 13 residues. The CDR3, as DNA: TGCGCCAGCAGCTTACAGGTTCAAGAGACCCAGTACTTC. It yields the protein CASSLQVQETQYF.

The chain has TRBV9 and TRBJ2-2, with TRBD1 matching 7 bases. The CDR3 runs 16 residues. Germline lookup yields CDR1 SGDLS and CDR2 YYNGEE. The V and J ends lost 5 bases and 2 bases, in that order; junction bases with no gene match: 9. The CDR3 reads CASSPVRDSNTGELFF. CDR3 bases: TGTGCCAGCAGTCCCGTCCGGGACAGTAACACCGGGGAGCTGTTTTTT.

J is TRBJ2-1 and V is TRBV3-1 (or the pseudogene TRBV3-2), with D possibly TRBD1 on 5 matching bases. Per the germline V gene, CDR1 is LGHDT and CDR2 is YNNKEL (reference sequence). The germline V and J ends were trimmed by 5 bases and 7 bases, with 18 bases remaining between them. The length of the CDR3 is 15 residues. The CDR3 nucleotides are TGTGCCAGCAGCGGATTGGCAGGGCGAATAAATGAGCAGTTCTTC. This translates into CASSGLAGRINEQFF.

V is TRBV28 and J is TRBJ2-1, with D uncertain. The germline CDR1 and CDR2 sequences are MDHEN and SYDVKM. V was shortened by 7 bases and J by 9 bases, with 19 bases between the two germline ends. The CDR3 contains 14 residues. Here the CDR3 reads CASTLDPLVSEQFF. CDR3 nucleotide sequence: TGTGCCAGCACCTTAGACCCCCTAGTGTCTGAGCAGTTCTTC.

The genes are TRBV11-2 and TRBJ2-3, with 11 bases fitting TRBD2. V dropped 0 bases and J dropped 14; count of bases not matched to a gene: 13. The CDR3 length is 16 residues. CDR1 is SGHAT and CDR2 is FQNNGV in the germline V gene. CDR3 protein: CASSLEGRLAGKGRYF. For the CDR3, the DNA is TGTGCCAGCAGCTTAGAGGGCCGACTAGCGGGAAAGGGTCGGTATTTT. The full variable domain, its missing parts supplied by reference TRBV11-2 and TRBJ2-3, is EAGVAQSPRYKIIEKRQSVAFWCNPISGHATLYWYQQILGQGPKLLIQFQNNGVVDDSQLPKDRFSAERLKGVDSTLKIQPAKLEDSAVYLCASSLEGRLAGKGRYFGPGTRLTVL.

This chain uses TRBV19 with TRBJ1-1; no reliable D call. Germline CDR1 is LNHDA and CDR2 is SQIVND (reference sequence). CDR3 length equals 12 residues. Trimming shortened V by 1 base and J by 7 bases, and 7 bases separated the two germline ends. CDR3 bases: TGTGCCAGTAGTATAGGAAAGCTTGAAGCTTTCTTT. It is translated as CASSIGKLEAFF. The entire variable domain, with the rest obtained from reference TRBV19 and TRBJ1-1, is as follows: DGGITQSPKYLFRKEGQNVTLSCEQNLNHDAMYWYRQDPGQGLRLIYYSQIVNDFQKGDIAEGYSVSREKKESFPLTVTSAQKNPTAFYLCASSIGKLEAFFGQGTRLTVV.

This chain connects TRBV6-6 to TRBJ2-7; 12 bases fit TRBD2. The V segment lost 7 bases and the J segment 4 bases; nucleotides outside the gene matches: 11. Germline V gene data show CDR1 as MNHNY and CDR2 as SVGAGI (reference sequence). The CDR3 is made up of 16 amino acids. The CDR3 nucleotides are TGTGCCAGCACTACGACTAGCGGGAGCCCCAAATACGAGCAGTACTTC. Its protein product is CASTTTSGSPKYEQYF.

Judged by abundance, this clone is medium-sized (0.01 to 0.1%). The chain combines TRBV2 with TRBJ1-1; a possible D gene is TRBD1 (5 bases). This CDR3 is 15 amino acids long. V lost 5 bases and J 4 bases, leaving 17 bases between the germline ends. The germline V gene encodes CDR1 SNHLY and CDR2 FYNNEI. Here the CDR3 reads CASSSGTHRVTEAFF. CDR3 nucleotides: TGTGCCAGCAGTTCAGGGACCCACCGGGTCACTGAAGCTTTCTTT.

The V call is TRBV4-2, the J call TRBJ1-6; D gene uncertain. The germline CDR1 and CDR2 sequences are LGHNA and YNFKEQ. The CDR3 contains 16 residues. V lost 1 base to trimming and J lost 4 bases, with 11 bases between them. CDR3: CASSQGLITYNSPLHF. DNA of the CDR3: TGTGCCAGCAGCCAAGGTTTGATAACGTATAATTCACCCCTCCACTTT.

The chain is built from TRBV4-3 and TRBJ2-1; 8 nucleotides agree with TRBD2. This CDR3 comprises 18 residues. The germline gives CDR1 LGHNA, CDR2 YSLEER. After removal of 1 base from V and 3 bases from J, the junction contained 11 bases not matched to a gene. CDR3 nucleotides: TGCGCCAGCAGCCAAGCCTACATCAGCGGGAGTGTCTACAATGAGCAGTTCTTC. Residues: CASSQAYISGSVYNEQFF.

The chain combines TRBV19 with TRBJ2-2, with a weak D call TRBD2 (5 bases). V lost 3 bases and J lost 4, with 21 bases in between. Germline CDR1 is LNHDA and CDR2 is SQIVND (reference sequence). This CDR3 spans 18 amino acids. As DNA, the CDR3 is TGTGCCAGTAGTATTTCAATCGGGAAGGGAAAGGCCACCGGGGAGCTGTTTTTT. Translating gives CASSISIGKGKATGELFF.